This note documents a single T cell receptor beta chain sequence. Its antigen is not identified. The sample is drawn from a study of regulatory T cells in long-lasting Graves disease. Study-wide points: Among persistent patients, a larger number of public clonotypes were shared (approximately 3,000) than among newly diagnosed patients (about 970).

CDR1 and CDR2 from the germline V gene are KGHDR and SFDVKD. V lost 6 bases to trimming and J lost 6 bases; unmatched junction nucleotides: 3. The CDR3 covers 12 residues. Noted time point: newly diagnosed GD, antithyroid drugs for less than 3 months. The authors made the TCR library using RNA they extracted from PBMCs. Combining iRepertoire HTBI primers with Arm-PCR of CDR3 regions, the authors built TCR beta libraries. TCRdb reanalysed the multiplex PCR reads using MiXCR and keeps one entry per CDR3 protein. The table lists 500,000 to 700,000 distinct CDR3 sequences, roughly 15% of them singletons, with about 20% in the top ten. These same records also appear under a second study, on T cells in Graves' hyperthyroidism and ophthalmopathy. This second study notes: Using the HTBI primer set, a first-round RT-PCR was run on the TCR CDR3.

The genes are TRBV24-1 and TRBJ2-7, with TRBD2 matching 8 bases. This sequence originates from a woman in her twenties or thirties with Graves disease. The specimen comprised peripheral blood mononuclear cells (PBMCs), sampled at new diagnosis, from a patient treated with antithyroid drugs. The CDR3 protein is CATSSGSGEQYF. As DNA, the CDR3 is TGTGCCACCAGTAGCGGGAGCGGCGAGCAGTACTTC.